This is a list of T cell receptor beta chains from one sample in a study of response to subunit inactivated influenza vaccine. TCRdb ran MiXCR on the RT-PCR reads and lists one entry per CDR3 protein. The sample lists around 790,000 distinct CDR3 sequences, about 20% occurring once. Here the sequenced sample was PBMCs from blood, taken more than 4 days after vaccination. Receptors were obtained from a man between 45 and 60 years old who received an inactivated influenza vaccine. CDR3s include the opening cysteine and the closing phenylalanine or tryptophan. D genes are given only for firm matches. Clone sizes are given selectively: once, few, many, or a class where the clone is expanded.

>TRBD1|-|TRBJ1-6|TRBV20-1|15
CSARRSAGQGSDLHF
TGCAGTGCTAGACGATCAGCGGGACAGGGCTCTGACCTCCACTTT
>TRBD2|-|TRBJ2-1|TRBV6-1|14
CASSLGTIRNEQFF
TGTGCCAGCAGTCTCGGGACTATCCGAAATGAGCAGTTCTTC
>-|-|TRBJ1-1|TRBV10-2|13
CATVLRSFTEAFF
TGCGCCACCGTCTTAAGATCTTTCACTGAAGCTTTCTTT
>TRBD2|-|TRBJ2-7|TRBV5-1|14
CASSPRTRLYEQYF
TGCGCCAGCAGCCCAAGGACTAGACTCTACGAGCAGTACTTC
>-|-|TRBJ2-4|TRBV7-8|12
CASSSVPGPQYF
TGTGCCAGCAGCTCTGTACCCGGGCCCCAGTACTTC
>TRBD1|few|TRBJ2-1|TRBV12-3/TRBV12-4|15
CASSLREGAYNEQFF
TGTGCCAGCAGTTTAAGAGAGGGGGCGTACAATGAGCAGTTCTTC
>-|few|TRBJ2-1|TRBV4-1|16
CASSQDMGRQKYEQFF
TGCGCCAGCAGCCAAGATATGGGACGCCAGAAGTATGAGCAGTTCTTC
>TRBD2|few|TRBJ2-4|TRBV7-9|16
CASSRSGSATKNIQYF
TGTGCCAGCAGCAGAAGCGGGAGCGCAACCAAAAACATTCAGTACTTC
>TRBD1|few|TRBJ2-5|TRBV20-1|13
CSARRRQGETQYF
TGCAGTGCTAGAAGGCGACAGGGCGAGACCCAGTACTTC
>-|few|TRBJ2-7|TRBV28|11
CASRAGFEQYF
TGTGCCAGCAGAGCAGGGTTTGAGCAGTACTTC
>-|-|TRBJ2-4|TRBV28|15
CASSFRGLGRNIQYF
TGTGCCAGCAGTTTCCGGGGGTTAGGACGTAACATTCAGTACTTC
>-|few|TRBJ2-2|TRBV7-6|15
CASSLEAAQTGELFF
TGTGCCAGCAGCTTAGAGGCTGCGCAGACCGGGGAGCTGTTTTTT
>TRBD2|few|TRBJ2-4|TRBV20-1|15
CSALYSGSAGNIQYF
TGCAGTGCCCTATATAGCGGGAGCGCCGGAAACATTCAGTACTTC
>-|few|TRBJ2-7|TRBV29-1|12
CSVSGPLFEQYF
TGCAGCGTTTCGGGACCGTTATTCGAGCAGTACTTC
>-|-|TRBJ2-1|TRBV15|13
CATSVRTWDEQFF
TGTGCCACCAGCGTCAGAACATGGGATGAGCAGTTCTTC
>-|few|TRBJ1-2|TRBV6-5|11
CASSLGEGYTF
TGTGCCAGCAGTCTGGGGGAGGGCTACACCTTC
>-|many|TRBJ2-7|TRBV20-1|12
CSARLASYEQYF
TGCAGTGCTAGACTAGCCTCCTACGAGCAGTACTTC
>-|-|TRBJ2-5|TRBV12-3/TRBV12-4|14
CASSFPGPQETQYF
TGTGCCAGCAGTTTCCCCGGGCCTCAAGAGACCCAGTACTTC
>-|-|TRBJ1-2|TRBV3-1|14
CASSQAASLYGYTF
TGTGCCAGCAGCCAAGCCGCGTCCCTCTATGGCTACACCTTC
>-|few|TRBJ2-1|TRBV28|17
CASSTPLLASNYNEQFF
TGTGCCAGCAGTACCCCTCTCCTAGCGTCCAATTACAATGAGCAGTTCTTC
>-|-|TRBJ2-7|TRBV6-2/TRBV6-3|16
CASSYYLTNPIYEQYF
TGTGCCAGCAGTTATTATTTGACAAATCCTATCTACGAGCAGTACTTC
>-|few|TRBJ1-1|TRBV29-1|13
CSVGKTGNTEAFF
TGCAGCGTTGGAAAGACAGGGAACACTGAAGCTTTCTTT
>TRBD1|-|TRBJ2-7|TRBV7-6|15
CASSRLGQGAYEQYF
TGTGCCAGCAGCCGCCTGGGACAGGGGGCTTACGAGCAGTACTTC
>-|few|TRBJ1-1|TRBV5-1|15
CASSLWSPVETEAFF
TGCGCCAGCAGCCTATGGAGTCCGGTGGAGACTGAAGCTTTCTTT
>-|few|TRBJ2-3|TRBV27|15
CASSLEPWPTDTQYF
TGTGCCAGCAGTTTAGAACCCTGGCCCACAGATACGCAGTATTTT
>-|-|TRBJ2-7|TRBV29-1|11
CSVFFQGGTYF
TGCAGCGTTTTTTTTCAGGGGGGCACTTACTTC
>-|-|TRBJ1-2|TRBV29-1|12
CSVGAGAYGYTF
TGCAGCGTTGGGGCAGGGGCCTATGGCTACACCTTC